One TCR beta chain is described in this entry. The germline CDR1 and CDR2 sequences are SGDLS and YYNGEE. CDR3 length equals 14 residues. The V and J ends lost 4 bases and 4 bases, in that order; junction bases with no gene match: 7. The data were taken from a study of CD8+CD57+ T cells in acquired aplastic anemia. Patients picked for sequencing had shown CD8+CD57+ cell expansion detected by flow cytometry. Investigators profiled TCR beta VDJ and CDR3 from genomic DNA template. TCRdb re-called the reads through MiXCR, storing one row per CDR3 protein. This sample has roughly 150,000 distinct CDR3 sequences, with approximately 51% found just once.

The sequence came from a human donor with aplastic anemia. The V call is TRBV9, the J call TRBJ1-2; 7 bases match TRBD1. What was sequenced was sorted CD4+, CD8+, or CD8+CD57+ T cells (not recorded which) from PBMCs. CDR3 protein: CASSPSTGSYGYTF. The CDR3 DNA reads TGTGCCAGCAGCCCATCGACAGGGTCCTATGGCTACACCTTC.